This T cell receptor beta chain comes out of a study of T cell responses to AZD1222 COVID-19 vaccine (dated by TCRdb to about 2021). Some background on the complete study: A total of approximately 250 trial participants underwent TCR sequencing, of whom about 210 had received two doses of AZD1222 and about 26 had received two doses of the MenACWY control vaccine. Trial participants were enrolled by age into subgroups of 18-55, 56-69 and 70-plus years, and approximately 150, 30 and 60 TCR-sequenced participants, respectively, were included in these subgroups.

General findings and caveats noted by the study authors: Vaccine-associated CD4 TCRs spanned the whole spike protein, with dominant responses in regions 160-218 and 743-854. Because no samples from the day 14 peak response were available, repertoires could be characterized only after the peak T cell response. Participants were mostly white British, with more females than males. The authors suggested clonal diversity may have been underestimated. A significant rise in spike-specific TCR breadth and depth was observed after two AZD1222 doses relative to day 0 and relative to MenACWY recipients. In the small 56-69-year group, the increase in depth fell short of significance, most likely because of low power. Only six or seven AZD1222 recipients were SARS-CoV-2 seropositive at baseline, limiting conclusions about previously exposed vaccinees. Reportedly, close to half of the unique spike-specific TCRs recognized epitopes lying outside the regions that are mutated in the B.1.351 and B.1.1.7 variants.

The germline V gene yields SGHTA for CDR1 and FQGNSA for CDR2. The CDR3 has 12 amino acids, counting the end cysteine and phenylalanine. CDR3 DNA is the only sequence kept; it has 36 bases, read in frame from the first base. The trim is 0 bases for V and 7 bases for J, with a gap of 5 bases between the germline ends. This clone showed up just a few times. What antigen it recognizes has not been identified. Per-base qualities were not stored, and no clone one base away is much larger. The label giving this sample's time point can be read as: about 28 days (+/-7) after the second vaccine dose. The treatment or condition label on this specimen signifies: meningococcal conjugate vaccine given as trial control. Vaccinee samples were obtained from the UK trials COV001 and COV002, which included a single-blind randomized controlled phase 2/3 trial of AZD1222 (ChAdOx1 nCoV-19) in healthy adults. Trial participant PBMC samples were collected at day 0 and day 28 after the second dose for TCRbeta chain sequencing.

The CDR3 regions of human TCRbeta chains were analyzed by immunosequencing. As for how the authors treated the data: TCRs in the repertoires were matched against a reference library of SARS-CoV-2-specific TCRs that had been generated with the MIRA antigen-specificity platform. Breadth meant the fraction of unique TCRs that were SARS-CoV-2-associated, whereas depth meant the fraction of total T cells that were SARS-CoV-2-associated. Using the MIRA data, each spike-specific TCR was assigned both to the spike region to which the TCR was reactive and to a CD4 or CD8 class. Log10-transformed breadth and depth values were compared by one-way ANOVA with Sidak's multiple comparisons tests. TCRdb took this table from immuneACCESS and kept in-frame rearrangements with V and J called. Such tables lack part of the clones; where checked against another copy, unresolved V genes explain under half of the gap, and the rest is unexplained. V, J and clone size are taken as reported in that table, and D and trimming were inferred from the DNA itself. In all, the sample holds 130,000 to 150,000 clones, and 70% to 90% of those were seen once. 5% to 6.5% of the sample goes to the ten largest clones.

Recombination linked TRBV7-2 to TRBJ2-3, with the D gene not clear enough to name. Sequencing was performed on peripheral blood, taken 28 days after the second dose of the MenACWY control vaccine. The receptor comes from an adult who received the MenACWY meningococcal vaccine as a control. The sequenced DNA is TGTGCCAGCAGCTTAGCGTCCCATACGCAGTATTTT. It specifies CASSLASHTQYF. Supplemented by the reference TRBV7-2 and TRBJ2-3 proteins around the CDR3, the complete variable domain is GAGVSQSPSNKVTEKGKDVELRCDPISGHTALYWYRQSLGQGLEFLIYFQGNSAPDKSGLPSDRFSAERTGGSVSTLTIQRTQQEDSAVYLCASSLASHTQYFGPGTRLTVL.